The 5 T cell receptor beta chains listed next were all sequenced from one sample in a study of shared clonotypes between healthy human individuals. Clones were read by immunoSEQ multiplex PCR, and TCRdb kept only the in-frame ones, dropping some. The data show about 2.1 million clones, around 93% seen once. Naive CD8 populations comprised CD45RO-negative cells positively selected for CCR7, excluding terminally differentiated effector memory CD45RA+ cells. What was sequenced was naive CD8+ T cells from PBMCs. The receptors come from a man younger than 35 in good health. Some clones in this sample may be carry-over from other donors' samples.

The gene calls are TRBV4-1 and TRBJ1-2, with D possibly being TRBD1 (5 bases). Germline values: CDR1 MGHRA, CDR2 YSYEKL. Between the trimmed V and J ends, which lost 1 base and 0 bases, there was a span of 15 bases. The CDR3 covers 17 residues. CDR3: CASSQGSMGEPNYGYTF. The CDR3 nucleotides read TGCGCCAGCAGCCAAGGATCAATGGGGGAGCCTAACTATGGCTACACCTTC.

This chain uses TRBV27 with TRBJ2-7, with 7 bases that match TRBD1. Germline CDR1 and CDR2: MNHEY and SMNVEV (reference sequence). Trimming cost V 5 bases and J 5 bases; bases outside gene matches: 9. The CDR3 totals 14 residues. The CDR3 DNA reads as TGTGCCAGCAGTCTCCGGGACAGTCGTAACGAGCAGTACTTC. Protein product: CASSLRDSRNEQYF.

The rearrangement links TRBV2 to TRBJ2-7, with D tentatively TRBD1 or TRBD2 (5 bases each). Germline V gene data show CDR1 as SNHLY and CDR2 as FYNNEI. The CDR3 is 16 residues long. Trimming took 6 bases from V and 7 from J, leaving 25 bases between them. The CDR3 here is CASRETAGTDLVEQYF. The CDR3, as DNA: TGTGCCAGCAGGGAGACTGCCGGGACGGACTTGGTAGAGCAGTACTTC.

The CDR3 is CASSSLPGQGSYEQYF. The CDR3 DNA reads as TGCGCCAGCAGCTCCCTACCGGGACAGGGATCCTACGAGCAGTACTTC. V and J are TRBV5-1 and TRBJ2-7, with 9 bases fitting TRBD1. V lost 3 bases and J lost 1; bases outside the gene matches: 8. The germline V gene has CDR1 SGHRS and CDR2 YFSETQ. The CDR3 loop spans 16 amino acids.

The chain carries TRBV4-1 and TRBJ2-1, with TRBD2 identical over 7 bases. Germline CDR1 MGHRA, CDR2 YSYEKL. The CDR3 consists of 16 residues. With 8 bases clipped from V and 0 bases from J, the junction kept 10 bases outside the gene matches. In nucleotides, the CDR3 is TGCGCCAGCCGGGACCCTGGCGGGAGCTCCTACAATGAGCAGTTCTTC. Its translation: CASRDPGGSSYNEQFF.